This T cell receptor beta chain is drawn from a study of OX40 agonist ivuxolimab in advanced cancers. Data came from immunoSEQ multiplex PCR; TCRdb stores just in-frame clones and leaves some out. The table shows approximately 65,000 clones, with 80% to 95% occurring only once. Germline V gene data show CDR1 as KGHSH and CDR2 as LQKENI. With 6 bases removed from V and 5 bases from J, the gap between germline ends came to 8 bases. The CDR3 is 13 amino acids. Specimen: CD4+ or CD8+ T cells sorted from blood, collected in a trial of the OX40 agonist ivuxolimab. The receptor's source is an adult with an advanced solid tumor such as melanoma, head and neck, liver or kidney cancer. The chain uses TRBV18 and TRBJ1-6, with D unresolved. CDR3 DNA sequence: TGTGCCAGCTCTTCGGGGAATAATTCACCCCTCCACTTT. It translates to CASSSGNNSPLHF. The full variable domain, in which reference TRBV18 and TRBJ1-6 provide the parts outside the CDR3, is NAGVMQNPRHLVRRRGQEARLRCSPMKGHSHVYWYRQLPEEGLKFMVYLQKENIIDESGMPKERFSAEFPKEGPSILRIQQVVRGDSAAYFCASSSGNNSPLHFGNGTRLTVT.